These 23 T cell receptor beta chains originate from one sample sequenced in a study of blood T cell repertoires in COVID-19. TCRdb keeps only in-frame clones here, not all; method: immunoSEQ multiplex PCR. The sample has approximately 130,000 clones; roughly 72% are singletons. Sequencing used peripheral blood. These TCRs come from a human donor in a cohort sampled during active COVID-19.

V gene TRBV2 combines with J gene TRBJ2-7, with 7 positions matching TRBD1. The V gene's germline CDR1 is SNHLY and CDR2 FYNNEI. The CDR3 runs to 15 residues. V lost 6 bases, J lost 0 bases, and 8 bases stayed unmatched. As DNA, the CDR3 is TGTGCCAGCAGATCAGAGGGGGCCAGCTCCTACGAGCAGTACTTC. Translated, it gives CASRSEGASSYEQYF.

The CDR3 reads CASSLSGSSQETQYF. The CDR3, as DNA: TGTGCCAGCAGCTTAAGCGGTAGCTCTCAAGAGACCCAGTACTTC. V gene TRBV7-7 combines with J gene TRBJ2-5; maybe TRBD2 (5 bases). The CDR3 length is 15 residues. V dropped 2 bases and J dropped 2 bases, with 12 bases sitting between them. The V gene's germline CDR1 is SSHAT and CDR2 FNYEAQ (reference sequence).

The chain combines TRBV6-5 with TRBJ2-2; 10 nucleotides match TRBD2. There are 15 residues in the CDR3. Germline V gene sequence: CDR1 MNHEY, CDR2 SVGAGI. Trimming at V came to 7 bases and at J to 3 bases, leaving 5 bases not matched to a gene. Written as DNA, the CDR3 is TGTGCCAGCACGGTAGCGGGGGGACACACCGGGGAGCTGTTTTTT. Protein sequence: CASTVAGGHTGELFF.

The chain employs TRBV6-1 and TRBJ1-3, with D possibly being TRBD1 (5 bases). Germline CDR1 is MNHNS and CDR2 is SASEGT. CDR3 length: 14 amino acids. Deletions cut 1 base from V and 1 base from J, with 5 bases between. CDR3 sequence reads: CASSEDRSGNTIYF. In DNA form, the CDR3 reads TGTGCCAGCAGTGAAGACAGGTCTGGAAACACCATATATTTT.

This clone was observed a few times. CDR3 protein: CASRKRQGDTEAFF. In DNA, the CDR3 is TGTGCCAGCAGAAAGAGACAGGGAGACACTGAAGCTTTCTTT. This chain joins TRBV2 and TRBJ1-1, with 7 bases matching TRBD1. J gave up 3 bases and V 6 bases, and 7 bases lay outside the gene matches. The germline V gene has CDR1 SNHLY and CDR2 FYNNEI. There are 14 residues in the CDR3.

The rearrangement joins TRBV5-1 to TRBJ1-2; D is possibly TRBD1 (5 bases). The CDR3 consists of 15 residues. The V end was cut by 0 bases, the J end by 6 bases, with 15 bases between. The germline V gene has CDR1 SGHRS and CDR2 YFSETQ. The CDR3 reads CASSLAKTVRNGYTF. The CDR3 DNA sequence: TGCGCCAGCAGCTTGGCGAAGACAGTAAGGAATGGCTACACCTTC.

This chain connects TRBV2 to TRBJ2-1, with D possibly TRBD2 on 5 matching bases. Germline V CDR1 and CDR2: SNHLY, FYNNEI. The CDR3 extends over 16 amino acids. V lost 6 bases and J lost 4, with 19 bases in between. DNA of the CDR3: TGTGCCAGCAGCCCGGGCGCGGGCGGCGGGTACAATGAGCAGTTCTTC. Encoded protein: CASSPGAGGGYNEQFF.

The chain couples TRBV15 to TRBJ2-7; 9 positions match TRBD1. This CDR3 contains 15 residues. Germline CDR1 LNHNV, CDR2 YYDKDF (reference sequence). J was trimmed by 3 bases and V by 4 bases; bases with no gene match: 7. The chain's CDR3 is CATSTGDRAGYEQYF. In nucleotides, the CDR3 is TGTGCCACCAGCACCGGGGACAGGGCTGGCTACGAGCAGTACTTC.

The V gene is TRBV5-4, the J gene TRBJ2-7, with D possibly matching TRBD1 (5 bases). Germline CDR1 is SGHNT and CDR2 is YYREEE (reference sequence). Deletions cut 4 bases from V and 5 bases from J, with 10 bases between. This CDR3 comprises 12 residues. CDR3 sequence reads: CASSLPGNEQYF. CDR3 nucleotide sequence: TGTGCCAGCAGCCTCCCAGGGAACGAGCAGTACTTC.

This sequence joins TRBV5-1 and TRBJ1-1; D gene unclear. CDR3 length: 14 residues. Germline loops: CDR1 SGHRS, CDR2 YFSETQ. V lost 4 bases, J lost 3 bases, and 13 bases lay in between. The CDR3 nucleotides read TGCGCCAGCAGCCGGGAAGCAGGCGACACTGAAGCTTTCTTT. It is translated as CASSREAGDTEAFF.

This clone was seen only a few times. This chain uses TRBV2 with TRBJ2-7; TRBD2 agrees at 7 bases. Germline V gives CDR1 SNHLY, CDR2 FYNNEI. CDR3 size: 15 residues. J was trimmed by 3 bases and V by 9 bases; bases with no gene match: 14. CDR3: CARSGTTDDSYEQYF. The CDR3 nucleotides are TGTGCCAGGAGCGGGACTACCGATGATAGCTACGAGCAGTACTTC.

The chain links TRBV7-9 to TRBJ1-3, with D hard to call. Trimming shortened V by 2 bases and J by 1 base, and 6 bases separated the two germline ends. From germline, CDR1 is SEHNR and CDR2 FQNEAQ (reference sequence). The CDR3 consists of 14 residues. Written as DNA, the CDR3 is TGTGCCAGCAGCTTATCCATGTCTGGAAACACCATATATTTT. Translated, it gives CASSLSMSGNTIYF. Using reference TRBV7-9 and TRBJ1-3 for the parts outside the CDR3, the full variable domain is DTGVSQNPRHKITKRGQNVTFRCDPISEHNRLYWYRQTLGQGPEFLTYFQNEAQLEKSRLLSDRFSAERPKGSFSTLEIQRTEQGDSAMYLCASSLSMSGNTIYFGEGSWLTVV.

This clone was observed once. The V gene is TRBV2, the J gene TRBJ1-4; 7 nucleotides match TRBD1. The CDR3 runs 15 residues. The junction had 4 bases not matched to a gene; V was cut back by 6 bases and J by 0 bases. CDR1 and CDR2 from the germline V gene are SNHLY and FYNNEI. As DNA, the CDR3 is TGTGCCAGCAGGGGACAGATTGCAACTAATGAAAAACTGTTTTTT. Translating gives CASRGQIATNEKLFF. Filled out from reference TRBV2 and TRBJ1-4, the complete variable domain reads EPEVTQTPSHQVTQMGQEVILRCVPISNHLYFYWYRQILGQKVEFLVSFYNNEISEKSEIFDDQFSVERPDGSNFTLKIRSTKLEDSAMYFCASRGQIATNEKLFFGSGTQLSVL.

The chain links TRBV13 to TRBJ2-3; 8 bases map to TRBD2. Per germline, CDR1 PRHDT and CDR2 FYEKMQ (reference sequence). With 4 bases clipped from V and 0 bases from J, the junction kept 9 bases outside the gene matches. The CDR3 is made up of 17 amino acids. CDR3 protein: CASSSSLERGSTDTQYF. The CDR3 DNA reads as TGTGCCAGCAGCTCCTCCCTCGAGCGGGGGAGCACAGATACGCAGTATTTT.

This clone was recorded many times. The chain employs TRBV28 and TRBJ2-6, with a tentative D call TRBD1 (5 bases). The CDR3 is made up of 16 amino acids. The V gene's germline CDR1 is MDHEN and CDR2 SYDVKM. Trimming cost V 3 bases and J 3 bases, with 12 bases left between them. The DNA for the CDR3 is TGTGCCAGCAGTTTGCCTCCAGGGAATGGGGCCAACGTCCTGACTTTC. Protein product: CASSLPPGNGANVLTF.

This sequence joins TRBV20-1 and TRBJ1-1; TRBD1 might be the D (6 bases). The CDR3 is 15 amino acids. V dropped 3 bases and J dropped 3 bases, with 17 bases sitting between them. CDR1 and CDR2 from the germline V gene are DFQATT and SNEGSKA (reference sequence). CDR3 region: CSASVVGQGHTEAFF. The CDR3 DNA reads as TGCAGTGCTAGTGTCGTGGGACAAGGGCACACTGAAGCTTTCTTT.

The chain uses TRBV5-5 and TRBJ1-2; D ambiguous. The CDR3 spans 12 residues. The ends were cut back, 2 bases at V and 8 bases at J, with 10 bases in the middle. Germline values: CDR1 SGHKS, CDR2 YYEKEE (reference sequence). The CDR3, as DNA: TGTGCCAGCAGCTTATCCGGGTTAGGCTACACCTTC. Amino acids: CASSLSGLGYTF.

The chain combines TRBV6-5 with TRBJ1-1, with 7 positions matching TRBD1. J lost 8 bases, V lost 6 bases, and 12 bases had no gene match. CDR3 length: 14 amino acids. Germline V gene data show CDR1 as MNHEY and CDR2 as SVGAGI. The CDR3 bases are TGTGCCAGCAGGCACCGACAGGGTCTACGAGAAGCTTTCTTT. Amino acids: CASRHRQGLREAFF.

The CDR3 DNA sequence: TGTGCCAGCACCCGGGGTGAGGATCAGCCCCAGCATTTT. Translating gives CASTRGEDQPQHF. This rearrangement joins TRBV6-5 to TRBJ1-5, with D unclear. The germline V gene has CDR1 MNHEY and CDR2 SVGAGI. Trimming took 7 bases from V and 5 from J, leaving 12 bases between them. This CDR3 has 13 amino acids.

CDR3 region: CASSLDPGENSYGYTF. CDR3 bases: TGCGCCAGCAGCTTGGATCCAGGGGAGAATAGCTATGGCTACACCTTC. The chain is built from TRBV5-1 and TRBJ1-2; tentative D call: TRBD1 (6 bases). The germline gives CDR1 SGHRS, CDR2 YFSETQ. V dropped 0 bases and J dropped 4 bases, with 16 bases sitting between them. The CDR3 is 16 amino acids.

The chain has TRBV28 and TRBJ2-7, with 7 bases aligning to TRBD2. This CDR3 comprises 16 residues. Germline CDR1 is MDHEN and CDR2 is SYDVKM. The V and J ends lost 8 bases and 2 bases, in that order; junction bases with no gene match: 15. The CDR3 sequence is CASYQRQAGFTYEQYF. The CDR3 DNA reads TGTGCCAGCTACCAGCGCCAAGCGGGGTTTACCTACGAGCAGTACTTC. The whole variable domain, filled in from reference TRBV28 and TRBJ2-7, reads DVKVTQSSRYLVKRTGEKVFLECVQDMDHENMFWYRQDPGLGLRLIYFSYDVKMKEKGDIPEGYSVSREKKERFSLILESASTNQTSMYLCASYQRQAGFTYEQYFGPGTRLTVT.

To note about this clone: Other nucleotide sequences from this sample produce the same CDR3. CDR3 bases: TGCGCCAGCAGCCAAGCAACAAGCGAGGATACGCAGTATTTT. Translation gives CASSQATSEDTQYF. J is TRBJ2-3 and V is TRBV4-1; no clear D gene. CDR3 size: 14 residues. CDR1 and CDR2 (germline): MGHRA, YSYEKL. V lost 1 base and J 6 bases, leaving 11 bases between the germline ends.

This rearrangement joins TRBV6-2 or TRBV6-3 to TRBJ2-7, with D possibly TRBD1 on 6 matching bases. The CDR3 length is 14 residues. V was trimmed by 4 bases and J by 2 bases, leaving 12 bases between them. Germline lookup yields CDR1 MNHEY and CDR2 SVGEGT. The CDR3 DNA reads TGTGCCAGCAGTTCCTACAGGGCCCCCTACGAGCAGTACTTC. It encodes CASSSYRAPYEQYF.